This entry describes one T cell receptor (beta chain). TCRdb's copy holds only in-frame clones and misses some; the assay was immunoSEQ multiplex PCR. The data show about 680,000 clones, about 74% seen once. The sample belongs to a study of shared clonotypes between healthy human individuals. About the research overall: Three plates were used per donor for CD4 naive, three for CD4 memory, two for CD8 naive and one for CD8 memory.

Trimming removed 2 bases from V and 3 bases from J; junction bases left unmatched: 13. The CDR3 is 17 amino acids. Germline V gene lookup returns CDR1 KGHSH and CDR2 LQKENI. This clonotype was sampled from a woman in her 30s in good health. The V and J genes are TRBV18 and TRBJ2-7, with 7 bases aligning to TRBD1. What was sequenced was memory CD4+ T cells sorted from blood. Subset: CD45RA-negative fraction. The DNA of the CDR3 is TGTGCCAGCTCACCATTGTCCATCCGGGACAGACGCTACGAGCAGTACTTC. Translating it yields CASSPLSIRDRRYEQYF.